The source of this TCR beta chain is a study of cytomegalovirus exposure and HLA in healthy donors. Germline V gives CDR1 LNHDA, CDR2 SQIVND (reference sequence). V was shortened by 8 bases and J by 2 bases, with 15 bases between the two germline ends. This CDR3 contains 14 residues. Sequenced by immunoSEQ multiplex PCR; TCRdb stores in-frame clones only, minus some. The sample yields tens of thousands of clones, 95% to 97% seen once. The chain joins TRBV19 to TRBJ2-5, with D perhaps matching TRBD1 (6 bases). Sequencing used PBMCs. This sequence originates from a man aged 25 to 40 in good health and CMV-seropositive. This chain's CDR3 is CASGRGVQQETQYF. In DNA form, the CDR3 reads TGTGCCAGTGGCAGGGGAGTACAACAAGAGACCCAGTACTTC.